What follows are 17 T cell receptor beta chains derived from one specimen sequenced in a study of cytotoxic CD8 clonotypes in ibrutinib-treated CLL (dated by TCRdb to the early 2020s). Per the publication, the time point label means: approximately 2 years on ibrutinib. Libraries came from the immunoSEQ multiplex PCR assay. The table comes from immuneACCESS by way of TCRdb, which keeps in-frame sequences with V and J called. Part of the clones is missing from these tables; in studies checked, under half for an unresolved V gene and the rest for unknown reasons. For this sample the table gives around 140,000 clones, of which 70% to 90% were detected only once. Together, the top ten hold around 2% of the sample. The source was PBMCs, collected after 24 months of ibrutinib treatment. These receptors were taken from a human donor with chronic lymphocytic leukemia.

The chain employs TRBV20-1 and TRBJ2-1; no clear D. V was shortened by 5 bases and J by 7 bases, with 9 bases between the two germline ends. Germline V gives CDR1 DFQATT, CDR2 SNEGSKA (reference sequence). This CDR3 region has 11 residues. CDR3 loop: CSAQGPNEQFF. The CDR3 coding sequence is TGCAGTGCTCAAGGGCCAAATGAGCAGTTCTTC.

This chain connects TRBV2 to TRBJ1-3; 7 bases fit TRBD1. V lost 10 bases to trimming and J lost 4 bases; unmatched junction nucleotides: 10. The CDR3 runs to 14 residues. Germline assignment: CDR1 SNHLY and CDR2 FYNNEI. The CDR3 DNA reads TGTGCCACCACGAAGGGGGCGCAAGGAAACACCATATATTTT. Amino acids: CATTKGAQGNTIYF. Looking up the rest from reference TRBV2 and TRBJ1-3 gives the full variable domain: EPEVTQTPSHQVTQMGQEVILRCVPISNHLYFYWYRQILGQKVEFLVSFYNNEISEKSEIFDDQFSVERPDGSNFTLKIRSTKLEDSAMYFCATTKGAQGNTIYFGEGSWLTVV.

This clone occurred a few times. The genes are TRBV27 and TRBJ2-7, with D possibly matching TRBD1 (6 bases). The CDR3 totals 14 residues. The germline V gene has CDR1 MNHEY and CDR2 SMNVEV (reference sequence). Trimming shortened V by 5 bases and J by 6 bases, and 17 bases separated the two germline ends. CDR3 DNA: TGTGCCAGCAGTCCCGCTAGCCTAGGGGGCGAGCAGTACTTC. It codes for CASSPASLGGEQYF.

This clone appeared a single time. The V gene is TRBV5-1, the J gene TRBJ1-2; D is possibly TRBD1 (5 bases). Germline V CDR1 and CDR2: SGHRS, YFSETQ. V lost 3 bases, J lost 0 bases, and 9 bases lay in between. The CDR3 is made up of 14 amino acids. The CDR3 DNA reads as TGCGCCAGCAGCTCCGGGGCAACTAACTATGGCTACACCTTC. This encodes CASSSGATNYGYTF.

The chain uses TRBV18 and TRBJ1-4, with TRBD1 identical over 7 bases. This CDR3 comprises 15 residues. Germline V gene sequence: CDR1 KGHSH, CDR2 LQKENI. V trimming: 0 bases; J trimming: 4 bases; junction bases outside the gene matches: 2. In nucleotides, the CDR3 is TGTGCCAGCTCACCACCGGGACAGATTAATGAAAAACTGTTTTTT. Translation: CASSPPGQINEKLFF. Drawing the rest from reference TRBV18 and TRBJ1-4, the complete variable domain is NAGVMQNPRHLVRRRGQEARLRCSPMKGHSHVYWYRQLPEEGLKFMVYLQKENIIDESGMPKERFSAEFPKEGPSILRIQQVVRGDSAAYFCASSPPGQINEKLFFGSGTQLSVL.

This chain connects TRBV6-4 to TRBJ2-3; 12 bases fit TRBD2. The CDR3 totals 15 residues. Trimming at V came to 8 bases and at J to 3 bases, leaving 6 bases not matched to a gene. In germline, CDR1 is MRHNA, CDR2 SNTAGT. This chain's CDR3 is CASRLAGEGTDTQYF. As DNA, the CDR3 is TGTGCCAGCCGACTAGCGGGAGAAGGGACAGATACGCAGTATTTT.

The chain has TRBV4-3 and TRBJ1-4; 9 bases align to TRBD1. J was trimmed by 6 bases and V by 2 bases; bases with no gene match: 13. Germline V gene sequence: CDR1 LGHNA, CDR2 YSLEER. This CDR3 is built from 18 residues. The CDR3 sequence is CASSQQGQGGRSHEKLFF. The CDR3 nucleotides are TGCGCCAGCAGCCAACAGGGACAGGGTGGGCGAAGTCATGAAAAACTGTTTTTT.

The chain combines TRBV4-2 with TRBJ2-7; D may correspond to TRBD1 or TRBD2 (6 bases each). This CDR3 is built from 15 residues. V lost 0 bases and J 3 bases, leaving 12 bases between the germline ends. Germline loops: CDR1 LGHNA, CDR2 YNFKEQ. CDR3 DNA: TGTGCCAGCAGCCAAGATCGAGGGGGGCACTACGAGCAGTACTTC. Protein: CASSQDRGGHYEQYF.

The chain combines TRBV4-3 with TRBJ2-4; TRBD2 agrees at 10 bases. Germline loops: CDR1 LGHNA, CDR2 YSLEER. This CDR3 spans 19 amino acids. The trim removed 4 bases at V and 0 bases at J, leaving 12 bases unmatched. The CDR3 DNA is TGCGCCAGCAGCCGAGAAATAGCGGGAGGTTACTCAGCCAAAAACATTCAGTACTTC. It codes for CASSREIAGGYSAKNIQYF.

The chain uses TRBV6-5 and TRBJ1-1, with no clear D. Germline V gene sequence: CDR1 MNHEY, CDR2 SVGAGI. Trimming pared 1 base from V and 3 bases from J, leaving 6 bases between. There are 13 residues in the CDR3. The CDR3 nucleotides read TGTGCCAGCAGTTACTGGGAAGACACTGAAGCTTTCTTT. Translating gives CASSYWEDTEAFF.

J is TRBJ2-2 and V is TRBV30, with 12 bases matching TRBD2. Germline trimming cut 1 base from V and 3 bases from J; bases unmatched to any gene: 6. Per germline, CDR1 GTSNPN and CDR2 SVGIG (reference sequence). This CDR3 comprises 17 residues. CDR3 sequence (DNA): TGTGCCTGGAGTGGGGGACTAGCGGGCGTGTACACCGGGGAGCTGTTTTTT. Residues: CAWSGGLAGVYTGELFF.

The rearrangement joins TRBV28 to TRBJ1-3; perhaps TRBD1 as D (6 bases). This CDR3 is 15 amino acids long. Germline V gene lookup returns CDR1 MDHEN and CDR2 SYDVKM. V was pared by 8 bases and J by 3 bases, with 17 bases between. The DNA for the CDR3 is TGTGCCAGCCGAGGACAGCAGTCTTTTGGAAACACCATATATTTT. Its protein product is CASRGQQSFGNTIYF.

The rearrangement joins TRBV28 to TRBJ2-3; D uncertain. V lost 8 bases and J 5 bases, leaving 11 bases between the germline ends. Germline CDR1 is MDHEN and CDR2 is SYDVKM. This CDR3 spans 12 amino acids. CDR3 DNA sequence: TGTGCCAGCGCCCGTTCTGTAGATACGCAGTATTTT. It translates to CASARSVDTQYF.

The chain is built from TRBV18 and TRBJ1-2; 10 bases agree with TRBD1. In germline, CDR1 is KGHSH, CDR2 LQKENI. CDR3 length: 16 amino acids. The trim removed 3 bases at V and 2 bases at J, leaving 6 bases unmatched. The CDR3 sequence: CASSPMTGGENYGYTF. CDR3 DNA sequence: TGTGCCAGCTCACCGATGACAGGGGGCGAGAACTATGGCTACACCTTC.

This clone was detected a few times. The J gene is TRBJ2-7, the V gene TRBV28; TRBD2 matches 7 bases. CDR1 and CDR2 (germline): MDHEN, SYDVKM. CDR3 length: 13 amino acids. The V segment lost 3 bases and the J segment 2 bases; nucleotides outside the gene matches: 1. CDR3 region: CASSLGGTYEQYF. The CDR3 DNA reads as TGTGCCAGCAGTTTGGGGGGGACCTACGAGCAGTACTTC.

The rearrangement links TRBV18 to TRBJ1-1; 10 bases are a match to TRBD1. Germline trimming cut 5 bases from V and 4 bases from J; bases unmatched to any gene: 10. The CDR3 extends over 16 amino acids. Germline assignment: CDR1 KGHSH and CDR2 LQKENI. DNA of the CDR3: TGTGCCAGCTCAGCGACAGGGGGCTTTGGGACCACTGAAGCTTTCTTT. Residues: CASSATGGFGTTEAFF.

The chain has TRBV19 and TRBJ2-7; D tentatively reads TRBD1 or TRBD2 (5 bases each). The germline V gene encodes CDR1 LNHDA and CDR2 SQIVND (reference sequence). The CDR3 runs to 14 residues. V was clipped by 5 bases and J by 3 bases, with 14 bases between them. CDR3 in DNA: TGTGCCAGTAGTCCCGGGACGGAGTTCTACGAGCAGTACTTC. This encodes CASSPGTEFYEQYF.